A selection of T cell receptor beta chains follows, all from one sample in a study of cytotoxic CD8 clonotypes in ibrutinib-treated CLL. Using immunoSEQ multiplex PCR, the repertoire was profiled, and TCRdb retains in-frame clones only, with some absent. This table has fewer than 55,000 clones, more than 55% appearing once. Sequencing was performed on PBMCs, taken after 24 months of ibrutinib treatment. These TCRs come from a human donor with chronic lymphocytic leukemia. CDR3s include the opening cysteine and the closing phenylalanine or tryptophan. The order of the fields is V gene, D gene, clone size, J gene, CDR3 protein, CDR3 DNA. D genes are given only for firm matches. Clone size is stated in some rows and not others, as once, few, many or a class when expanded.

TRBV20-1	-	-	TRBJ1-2	CSASVGGGYTF	TGCAGTGCCTCGGTCGGGGGTGGCTACACCTTC
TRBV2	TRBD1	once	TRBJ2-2	CASSSGTGPTNTGELFF	TGTGCCAGCAGTTCCGGGACAGGGCCTACGAACACCGGGGAGCTGTTTTTT
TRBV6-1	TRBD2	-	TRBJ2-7	CASSERASGTYEQYF	TGTGCCAGCAGTGAAAGGGCTAGCGGGACCTACGAGCAGTACTTC
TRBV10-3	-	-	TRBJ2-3	CAISESTRRRGPRGASTDTQYF	TGTGCCATCAGTGAGTCGACTCGCCGAAGGGGCCCCCGGGGTGCTAGCACAGATACGCAGTATTTT
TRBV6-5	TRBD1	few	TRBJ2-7	CASSSPGQGAYEQYF	TGTGCCAGCAGTTCCCCGGGACAGGGGGCCTACGAGCAGTACTTC
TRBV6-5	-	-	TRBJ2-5	CASSPGTIGKTQYF	TGTGCCAGCAGCCCCGGGACAATAGGAAAGACCCAGTACTTC
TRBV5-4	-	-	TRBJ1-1	CASSSGWNTEAFF	TGTGCCAGCAGCTCTGGGTGGAACACTGAAGCTTTCTTT
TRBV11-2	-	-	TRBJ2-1	CASSLDRWQFF	TGTGCCAGCAGCTTAGACCGCTGGCAGTTCTTC
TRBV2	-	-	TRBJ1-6	CASSGSADNSPLHF	TGTGCCAGCAGTGGGTCAGCCGATAATTCACCCCTCCACTTT
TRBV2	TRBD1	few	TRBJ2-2	CASRTGGPGTGELFF	TGTGCCAGCAGGACAGGGGGTCCCGGAACCGGGGAGCTGTTTTTT
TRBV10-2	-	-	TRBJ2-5	CASSETPTIGGETQYF	TGCGCCAGCAGTGAGACCCCAACTATCGGTGGGGAGACCCAGTACTTC
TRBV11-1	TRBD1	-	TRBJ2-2	CASSSRDRITGELFF	TGTGCCAGCAGCTCCCGGGACAGAATCACCGGGGAGCTGTTTTTT
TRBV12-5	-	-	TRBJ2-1	CASGLWGWEQFF	TGTGCTAGTGGTTTGTGGGGTTGGGAGCAGTTCTTC
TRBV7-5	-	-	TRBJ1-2	CVRRPGQGLWDYGYTF	TGTGTCAGAAGACCCGGACAGGGTTTGTGGGACTATGGCTACACCTTC
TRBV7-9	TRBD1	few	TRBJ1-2	CASSLGTGGRGYTF	TGTGCCAGCAGCCTAGGGACAGGTGGAAGAGGCTACACCTTC
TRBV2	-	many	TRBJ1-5	CASRGTGDQPQHF	TGTGCCAGCAGGGGGACGGGAGATCAGCCCCAGCATTTT
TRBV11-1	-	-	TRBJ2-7	CASTPKVGVGYEQYF	TGTGCCAGCACCCCTAAGGTCGGGGTTGGGTACGAGCAGTACTTC
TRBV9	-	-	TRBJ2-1	CASSVSPPDPYNEQFF	TGTGCCAGCAGCGTAAGTCCCCCGGACCCCTACAATGAGCAGTTCTTC
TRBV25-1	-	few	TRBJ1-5	CASSAGGNQPQHF	TGTGCCAGCAGTGCAGGAGGCAATCAGCCCCAGCATTTT
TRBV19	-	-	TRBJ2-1	CASSQTVYNEQFF	TGTGCCAGTAGTCAGACAGTCTACAATGAGCAGTTCTTC
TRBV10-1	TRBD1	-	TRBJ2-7	CASKGQGDYEQYF	TGCGCCAGCAAGGGACAGGGGGACTACGAGCAGTACTTC
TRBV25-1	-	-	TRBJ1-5	CASRPTGTNQPQHF	TGTGCCAGCAGACCCACAGGGACCAATCAGCCCCAGCATTTT
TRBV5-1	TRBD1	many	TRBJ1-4	CASSRGTATNEKLFF	TGCGCCAGCAGCAGAGGGACAGCAACTAATGAAAAACTGTTTTTT
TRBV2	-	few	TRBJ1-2	CATAPGNTNYGYTF	TGTGCCACCGCCCCGGGGAACACCAACTATGGCTACACCTTC
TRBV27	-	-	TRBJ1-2	CASSFDRWTIGGYTF	TGTGCCAGCAGTTTTGACCGGTGGACTATAGGGGGCTACACCTTC
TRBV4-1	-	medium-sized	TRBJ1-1	CASSQGASTPEAFF	TGCGCCAGCAGCCAAGGGGCGAGTACCCCTGAAGCTTTCTTT